This T cell receptor beta chain originates from a study of shared clonotypes between healthy human individuals. Whole-study findings and limits: The expectation was that sequencing depth would affect clonotype sharing among donors.

Original analysis: Filtering differed since immunoSEQ provided only junctions, with no quality scores. The repertoire was sequenced with immunoSEQ multiplex PCR; TCRdb's copy has only in-frame clones and lacks some. The V and J calls and the clone size are those of that table, but D and trimming were determined from the DNA. The sample contains approximately 2,300,000 clones, 92% of which appear only once. Germline loops: CDR1 LNHDA, CDR2 SQIVND (reference sequence). Trimming took 3 bases from V and 5 from J, leaving 17 bases between them. The CDR3 runs to 16 residues. For this clone: Antigen unknown.

The V and J genes are TRBV19 and TRBJ2-1; TRBD1 might be the D (7 bases). This sequence originates from a man aged 18 to 29 in good health. Some clones in this sample may be carry-over from other donors' samples. Source material: naive CD4+ T cells from PBMCs. Noted subset: CD45RA+ positively selected. CDR3 sequence: CASSIPGDSWNNEQFF. CDR3 DNA: TGTGCCAGTAGTATCCCGGGGGACAGTTGGAACAATGAGCAGTTCTTC.